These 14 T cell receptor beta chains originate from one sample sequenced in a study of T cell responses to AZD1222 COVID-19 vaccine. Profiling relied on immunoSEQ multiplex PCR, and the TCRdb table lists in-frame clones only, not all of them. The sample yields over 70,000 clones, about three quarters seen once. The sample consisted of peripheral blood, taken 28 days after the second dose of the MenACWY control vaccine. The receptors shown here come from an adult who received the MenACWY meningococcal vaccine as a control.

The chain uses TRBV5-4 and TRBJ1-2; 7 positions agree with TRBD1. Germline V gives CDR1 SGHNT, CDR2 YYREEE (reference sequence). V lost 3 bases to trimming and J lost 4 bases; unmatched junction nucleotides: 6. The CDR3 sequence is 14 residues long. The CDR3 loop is CASSSGQRGYGYTF. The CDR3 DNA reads TGTGCCAGCAGCTCGGGACAGAGGGGCTATGGCTACACCTTC.

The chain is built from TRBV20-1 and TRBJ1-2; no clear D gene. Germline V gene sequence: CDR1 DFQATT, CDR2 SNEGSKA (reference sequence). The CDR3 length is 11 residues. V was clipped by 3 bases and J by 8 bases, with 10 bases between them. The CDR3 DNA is TGCAGTGCTAGTAGGGAAGAGGGCTACACCTTC. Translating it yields CSASREEGYTF.

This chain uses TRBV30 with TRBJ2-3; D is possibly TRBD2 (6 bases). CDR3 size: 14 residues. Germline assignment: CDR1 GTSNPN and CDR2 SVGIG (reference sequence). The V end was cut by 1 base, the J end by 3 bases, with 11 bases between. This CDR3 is CAWSGGTRTDTQYF. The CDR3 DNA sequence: TGTGCCTGGAGTGGCGGGACGAGAACAGATACGCAGTATTTT.

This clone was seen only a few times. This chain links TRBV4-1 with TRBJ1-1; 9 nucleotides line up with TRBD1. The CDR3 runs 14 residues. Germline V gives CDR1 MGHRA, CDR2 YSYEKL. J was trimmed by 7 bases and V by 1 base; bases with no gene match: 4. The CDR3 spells CASSQAGQGGEAFF. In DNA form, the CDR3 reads TGCGCCAGCAGCCAAGCGGGACAGGGAGGTGAAGCTTTCTTT.

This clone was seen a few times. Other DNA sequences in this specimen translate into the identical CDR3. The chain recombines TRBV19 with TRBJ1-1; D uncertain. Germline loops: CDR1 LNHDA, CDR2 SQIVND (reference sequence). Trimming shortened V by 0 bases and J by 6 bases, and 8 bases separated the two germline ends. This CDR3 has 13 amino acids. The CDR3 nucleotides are TGTGCCAGTAGTATAGACCGGCAAGCTGAAGCTTTCTTT. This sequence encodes CASSIDRQAEAFF.

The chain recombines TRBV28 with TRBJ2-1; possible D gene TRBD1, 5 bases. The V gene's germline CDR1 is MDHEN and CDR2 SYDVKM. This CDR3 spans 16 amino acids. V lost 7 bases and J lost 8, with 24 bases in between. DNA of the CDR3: TGTGCCAGCACTCCGACGGATTGGCGAGGACAATATGAGCAGTTCTTC. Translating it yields CASTPTDWRGQYEQFF.

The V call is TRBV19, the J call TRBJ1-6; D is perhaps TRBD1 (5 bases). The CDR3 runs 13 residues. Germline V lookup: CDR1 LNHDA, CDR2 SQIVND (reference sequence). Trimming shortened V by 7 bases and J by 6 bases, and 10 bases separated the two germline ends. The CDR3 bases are TGTGCCAGTAAAGACAGATTTAATTCACCCCTCCACTTT. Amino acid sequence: CASKDRFNSPLHF. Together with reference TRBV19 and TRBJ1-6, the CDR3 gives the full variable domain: DGGITQSPKYLFRKEGQNVTLSCEQNLNHDAMYWYRQDPGQGLRLIYYSQIVNDFQKGDIAEGYSVSREKKESFPLTVTSAQKNPTAFYLCASKDRFNSPLHFGNGTRLTVT.

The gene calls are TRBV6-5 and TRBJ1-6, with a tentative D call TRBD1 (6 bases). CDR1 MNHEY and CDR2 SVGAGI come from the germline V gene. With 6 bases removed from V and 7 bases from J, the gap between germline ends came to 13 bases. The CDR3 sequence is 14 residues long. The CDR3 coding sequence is TGTGCCAGCAGCTGGGACAAAATAAATTCACCCCTCCACTTT. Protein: CASSWDKINSPLHF.

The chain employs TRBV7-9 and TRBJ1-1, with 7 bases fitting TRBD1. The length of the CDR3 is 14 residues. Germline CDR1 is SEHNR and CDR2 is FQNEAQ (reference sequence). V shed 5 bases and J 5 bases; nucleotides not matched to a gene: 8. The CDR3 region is CASSDQGEATEAFF. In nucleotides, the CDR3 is TGTGCCAGCAGCGACCAGGGGGAGGCGACTGAAGCTTTCTTT.

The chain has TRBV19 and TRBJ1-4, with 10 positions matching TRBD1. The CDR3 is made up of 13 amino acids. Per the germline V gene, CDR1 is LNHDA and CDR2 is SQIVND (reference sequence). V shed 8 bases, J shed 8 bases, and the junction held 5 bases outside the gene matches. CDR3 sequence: CASWDRGKEKLFF. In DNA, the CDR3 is TGTGCCAGTTGGGACAGGGGAAAGGAAAAACTGTTTTTT. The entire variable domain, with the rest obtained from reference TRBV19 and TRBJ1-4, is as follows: DGGITQSPKYLFRKEGQNVTLSCEQNLNHDAMYWYRQDPGQGLRLIYYSQIVNDFQKGDIAEGYSVSREKKESFPLTVTSAQKNPTAFYLCASWDRGKEKLFFGSGTQLSVL.

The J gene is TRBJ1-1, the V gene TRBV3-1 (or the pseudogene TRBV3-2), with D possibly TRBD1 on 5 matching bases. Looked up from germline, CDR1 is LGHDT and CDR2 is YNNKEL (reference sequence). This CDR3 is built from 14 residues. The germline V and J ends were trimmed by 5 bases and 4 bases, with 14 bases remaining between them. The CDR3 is CASSIAQGGTEAFF. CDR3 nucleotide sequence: TGTGCCAGCAGCATAGCCCAGGGCGGCACTGAAGCTTTCTTT.

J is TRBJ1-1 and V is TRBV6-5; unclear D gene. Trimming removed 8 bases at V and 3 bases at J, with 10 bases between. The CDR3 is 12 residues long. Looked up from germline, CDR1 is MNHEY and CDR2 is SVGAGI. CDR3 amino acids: CASLWYYTEAFF. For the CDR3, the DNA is TGTGCCAGCCTTTGGTATTACACTGAAGCTTTCTTT.

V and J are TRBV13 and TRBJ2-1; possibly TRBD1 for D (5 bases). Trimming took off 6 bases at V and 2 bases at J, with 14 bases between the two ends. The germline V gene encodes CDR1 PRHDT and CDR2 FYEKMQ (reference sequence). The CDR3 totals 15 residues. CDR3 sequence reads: CASSFPPGTYNEQFF. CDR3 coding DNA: TGTGCCAGCAGTTTCCCCCCAGGGACCTACAATGAGCAGTTCTTC.

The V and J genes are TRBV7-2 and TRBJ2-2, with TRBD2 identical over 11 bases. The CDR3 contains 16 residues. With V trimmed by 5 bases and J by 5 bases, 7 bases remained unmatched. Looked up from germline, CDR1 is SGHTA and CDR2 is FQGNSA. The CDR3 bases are TGTGCCAGCAGCCGGGGGACTAGCGGACTGACCGGGGAGCTGTTTTTT. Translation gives CASSRGTSGLTGELFF.